This paragraph reports one TCR beta chain. These data originate in a study of control samples from healthy donors and cancer patients. CDR1 and CDR2 (germline): LNHDA, SQIVND (reference sequence). The germline V and J ends were trimmed by 4 bases and 0 bases, with 13 bases remaining between them. This CDR3 is built from 15 residues. Profiling relied on immunoSEQ multiplex PCR, and the TCRdb table lists in-frame clones only, not all of them. The sample contains some 73,000 clones, 94% of which appear only once. The clonotype originates from a woman in her forties in good health. V gene TRBV19 combines with J gene TRBJ2-7, with D perhaps matching TRBD2 (6 bases). The material sequenced was blood. Here the CDR3 reads CASSTTGVNSYEQYF. DNA of the CDR3: TGTGCCAGTAGTACAACGGGGGTAAACTCCTACGAGCAGTACTTC.